This record looks at one TCR beta chain sequence and its context. The data are from a study of brain T cells in children with intractable seizures. Germline V CDR1 and CDR2: SEHNR, FQNEAQ (reference sequence). This CDR3 spans 15 amino acids. J was trimmed by 3 bases and V by 4 bases; bases with no gene match: 4. Sequenced by immunoSEQ multiplex PCR; TCRdb stores in-frame clones only, minus some. The top ten hold more than 0.3% of the sample, which has 60,000 to 65,000 clones, about 96% seen once. The specimen was peripheral blood, collected at surgery. The chain is built from TRBV7-9 and TRBJ1-3; TRBD1 aligns across 9 bases. This TCR came from a boy younger than two with focal cortical dysplasia and intractable seizures. The CDR3 is CASSSQGARGNTIYF. The CDR3 nucleotides are TGTGCCAGCAGCTCACAGGGGGCGCGTGGAAACACCATATATTTT.